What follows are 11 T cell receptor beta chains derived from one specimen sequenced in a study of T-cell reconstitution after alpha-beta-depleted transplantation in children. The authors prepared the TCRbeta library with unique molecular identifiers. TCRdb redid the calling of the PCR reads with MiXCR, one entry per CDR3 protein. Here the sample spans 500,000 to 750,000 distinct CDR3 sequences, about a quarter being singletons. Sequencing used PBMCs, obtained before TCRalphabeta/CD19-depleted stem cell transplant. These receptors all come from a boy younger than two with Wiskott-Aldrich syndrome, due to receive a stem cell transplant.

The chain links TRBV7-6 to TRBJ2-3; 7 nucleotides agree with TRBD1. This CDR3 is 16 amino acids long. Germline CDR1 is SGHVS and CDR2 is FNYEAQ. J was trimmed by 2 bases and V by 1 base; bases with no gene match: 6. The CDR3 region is CASSLGADRYTDTQYF. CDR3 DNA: TGTGCCAGCAGCTTAGGGGCGGACAGGTACACAGATACGCAGTATTTT.

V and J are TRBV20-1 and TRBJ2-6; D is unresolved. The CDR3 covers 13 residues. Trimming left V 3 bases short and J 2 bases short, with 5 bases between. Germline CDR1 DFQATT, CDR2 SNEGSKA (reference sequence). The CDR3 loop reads CSASVAGANVLTF. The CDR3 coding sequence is TGCAGTGCTAGTGTGGCTGGGGCCAACGTCCTGACTTTC.

The CDR3 DNA sequence: TGTGCCAGCAGCTCCCGGGACTCTTTAAACATTCAGTACTTC. It specifies CASSSRDSLNIQYF. V and J are TRBV11-2 and TRBJ2-4, with D perhaps TRBD2 (6 bases). Germline CDR1 reads SGHAT; CDR2 reads FQNNGV. The CDR3 spans 14 residues. The V end lost 4 bases, the J end lost 6 bases, and 13 bases lay between the germline ends.

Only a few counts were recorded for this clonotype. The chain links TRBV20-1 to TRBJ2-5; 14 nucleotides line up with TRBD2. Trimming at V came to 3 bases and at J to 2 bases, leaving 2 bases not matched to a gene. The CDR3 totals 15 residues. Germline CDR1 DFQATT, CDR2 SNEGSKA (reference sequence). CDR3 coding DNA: TGCAGTGCTAGCAGACTAGCGGGAGGGCAAGAGACCCAGTACTTC. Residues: CSASRLAGGQETQYF.

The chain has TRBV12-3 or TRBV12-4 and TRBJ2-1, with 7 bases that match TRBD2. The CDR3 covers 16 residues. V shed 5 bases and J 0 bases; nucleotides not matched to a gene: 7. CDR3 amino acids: CASSILAGRSYNEQFF. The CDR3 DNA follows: TGTGCCAGCAGTATATTAGCGGGTCGCTCCTACAATGAGCAGTTCTTC.

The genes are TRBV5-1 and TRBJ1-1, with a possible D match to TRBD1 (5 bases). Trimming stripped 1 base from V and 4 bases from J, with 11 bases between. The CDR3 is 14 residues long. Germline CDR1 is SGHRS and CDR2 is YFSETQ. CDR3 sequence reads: CASSLKGLGTEAFF. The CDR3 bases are TGCGCCAGCAGCTTGAAGGGGCTCGGCACTGAAGCTTTCTTT.

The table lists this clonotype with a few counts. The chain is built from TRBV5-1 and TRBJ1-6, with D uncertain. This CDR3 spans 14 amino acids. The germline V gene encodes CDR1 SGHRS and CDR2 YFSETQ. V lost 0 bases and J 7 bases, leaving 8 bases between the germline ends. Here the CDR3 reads CASSLARWNSPLHF. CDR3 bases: TGCGCCAGCAGCTTGGCCAGGTGGAATTCACCCCTCCACTTT.

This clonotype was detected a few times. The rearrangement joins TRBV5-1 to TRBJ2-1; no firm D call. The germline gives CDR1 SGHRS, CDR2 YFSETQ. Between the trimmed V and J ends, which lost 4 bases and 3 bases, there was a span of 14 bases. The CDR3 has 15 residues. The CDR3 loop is CASSPWVVHYNEQFF. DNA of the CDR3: TGCGCCAGCAGCCCATGGGTAGTGCACTACAATGAGCAGTTCTTC. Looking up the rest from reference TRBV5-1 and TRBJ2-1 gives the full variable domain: KAGVTQTPRYLIKTRGQQVTLSCSPISGHRSVSWYQQTPGQGLQFLFEYFSETQRNKGNFPGRFSGRQFSNSRSEMNVSTLELGDSALYLCASSPWVVHYNEQFFGPGTRLTVL.

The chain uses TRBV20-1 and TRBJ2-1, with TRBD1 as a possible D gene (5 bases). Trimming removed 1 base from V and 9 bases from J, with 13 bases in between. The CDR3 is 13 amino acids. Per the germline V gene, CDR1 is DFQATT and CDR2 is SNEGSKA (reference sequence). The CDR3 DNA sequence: TGCAGTGCTAGAGTAGTAGCCGACAGTGAGCAGTTCTTC. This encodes CSARVVADSEQFF.

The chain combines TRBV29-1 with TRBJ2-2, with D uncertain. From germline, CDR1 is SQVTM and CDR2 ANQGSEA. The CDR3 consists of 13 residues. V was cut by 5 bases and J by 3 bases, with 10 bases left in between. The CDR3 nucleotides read TGCAGCGTTCGGGCCTTATACACCGGGGAGCTGTTTTTT. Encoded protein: CSVRALYTGELFF.

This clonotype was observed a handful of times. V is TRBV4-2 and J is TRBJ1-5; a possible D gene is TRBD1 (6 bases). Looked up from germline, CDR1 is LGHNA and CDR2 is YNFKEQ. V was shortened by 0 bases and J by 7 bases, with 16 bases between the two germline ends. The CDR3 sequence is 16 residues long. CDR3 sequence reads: CASSQDTVRGEQPQHF. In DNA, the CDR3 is TGTGCCAGCAGCCAAGATACCGTCAGGGGAGAACAGCCCCAGCATTTT.